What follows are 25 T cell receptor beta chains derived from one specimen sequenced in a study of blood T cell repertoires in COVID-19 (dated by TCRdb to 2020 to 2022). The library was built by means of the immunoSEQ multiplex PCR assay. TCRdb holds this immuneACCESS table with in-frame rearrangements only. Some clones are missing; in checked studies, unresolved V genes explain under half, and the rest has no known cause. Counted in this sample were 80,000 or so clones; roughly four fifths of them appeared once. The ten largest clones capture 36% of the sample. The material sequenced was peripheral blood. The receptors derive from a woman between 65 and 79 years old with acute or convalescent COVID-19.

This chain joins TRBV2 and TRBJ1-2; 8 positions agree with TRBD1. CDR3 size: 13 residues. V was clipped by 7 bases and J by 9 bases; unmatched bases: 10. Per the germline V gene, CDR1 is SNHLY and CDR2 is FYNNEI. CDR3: CASISDRESSYTF. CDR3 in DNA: TGTGCCAGCATTTCGGACAGGGAGAGTAGCTACACCTTC.

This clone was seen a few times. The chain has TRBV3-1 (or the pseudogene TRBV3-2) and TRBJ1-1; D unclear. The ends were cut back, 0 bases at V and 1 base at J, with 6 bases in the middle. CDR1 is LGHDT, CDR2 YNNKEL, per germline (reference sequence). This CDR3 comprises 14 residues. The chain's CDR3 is CASSQDAGNTEAFF. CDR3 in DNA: TGTGCCAGCAGCCAAGATGCAGGGAACACTGAAGCTTTCTTT.

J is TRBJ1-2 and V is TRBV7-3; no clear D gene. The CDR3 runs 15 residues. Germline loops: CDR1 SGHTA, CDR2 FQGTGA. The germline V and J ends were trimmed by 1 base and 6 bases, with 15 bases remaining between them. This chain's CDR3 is CASSLSPGEKHGYTF. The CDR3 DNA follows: TGTGCCAGCAGCTTAAGTCCCGGGGAGAAACATGGCTACACCTTC. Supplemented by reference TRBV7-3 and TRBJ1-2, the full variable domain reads GAGVSQTPSNKVTEKGKYVELRCDPISGHTALYWYRQSLGQGPEFLIYFQGTGAADDSGLPNDRFFAVRPEGSVSTLKIQRTERGDSAVYLCASSLSPGEKHGYTFGSGTRLTVV.

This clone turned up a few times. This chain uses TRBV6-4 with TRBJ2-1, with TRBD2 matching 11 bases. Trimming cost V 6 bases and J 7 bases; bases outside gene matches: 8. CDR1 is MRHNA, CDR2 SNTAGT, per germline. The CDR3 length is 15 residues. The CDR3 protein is CASSLEGTSGNEQFF. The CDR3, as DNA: TGTGCCAGCAGCTTAGAGGGGACTAGCGGTAATGAGCAGTTCTTC.

Here the CDR3 DNA reads TGCGCCAGCAGCCTATCCGCGGGCCGATCCAATGAGCAGTTCTTC. It translates to CASSLSAGRSNEQFF. The V and J genes are TRBV4-1 and TRBJ2-1, with TRBD2 as a possible D gene (5 bases). Germline lookup yields CDR1 MGHRA and CDR2 YSYEKL. There are 15 residues in the CDR3. The V and J ends lost 4 bases and 6 bases respectively, with 16 bases between them.

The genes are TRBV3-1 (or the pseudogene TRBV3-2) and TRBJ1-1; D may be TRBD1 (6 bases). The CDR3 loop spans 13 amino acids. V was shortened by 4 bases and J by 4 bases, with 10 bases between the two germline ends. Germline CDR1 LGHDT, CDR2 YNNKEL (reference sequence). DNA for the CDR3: TGTGCCAGCAGCCGGGACATACTCACTGAAGCTTTCTTT. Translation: CASSRDILTEAFF.

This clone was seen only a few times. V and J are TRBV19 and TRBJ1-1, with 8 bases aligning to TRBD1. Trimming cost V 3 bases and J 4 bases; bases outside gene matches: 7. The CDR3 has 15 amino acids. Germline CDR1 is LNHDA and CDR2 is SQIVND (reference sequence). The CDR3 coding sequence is TGTGCCAGTAGTATTGGGACAGGCTGGGGCACTGAAGCTTTCTTT. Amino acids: CASSIGTGWGTEAFF.

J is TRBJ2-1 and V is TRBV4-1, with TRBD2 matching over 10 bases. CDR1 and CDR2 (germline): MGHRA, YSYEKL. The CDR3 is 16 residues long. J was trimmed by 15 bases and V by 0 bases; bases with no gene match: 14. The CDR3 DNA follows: TGCGCCAGCAGCCAAGATCCAAGCGGGAGGGCCTTGGCTCCGTTCTTC. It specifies CASSQDPSGRALAPFF.

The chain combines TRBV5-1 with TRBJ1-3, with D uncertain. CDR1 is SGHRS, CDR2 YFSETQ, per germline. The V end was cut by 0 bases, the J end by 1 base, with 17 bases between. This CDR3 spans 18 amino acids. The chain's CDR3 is CASSLDPVGRLSGNTIYF. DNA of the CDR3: TGCGCCAGCAGCTTGGATCCCGTAGGGAGACTTTCTGGAAACACCATATATTTT.

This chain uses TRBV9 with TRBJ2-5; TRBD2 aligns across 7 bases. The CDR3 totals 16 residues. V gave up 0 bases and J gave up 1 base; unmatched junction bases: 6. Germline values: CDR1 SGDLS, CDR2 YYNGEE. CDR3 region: CASSVVGGGPQETQYF. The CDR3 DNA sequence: TGTGCCAGCAGCGTAGTGGGGGGGGGTCCCCAAGAGACCCAGTACTTC.

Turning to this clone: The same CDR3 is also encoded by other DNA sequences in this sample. The CDR3: CASSRQGNTEAFF. The CDR3 bases are TGTGCCAGCAGCCGACAGGGGAACACTGAAGCTTTCTTT. This chain joins TRBV5-5 and TRBJ1-1, with 7 bases lining up with TRBD1. From germline, CDR1 is SGHKS and CDR2 YYEKEE (reference sequence). The V segment lost 4 bases and the J segment 1 base; nucleotides outside the gene matches: 1. The CDR3 is made up of 13 amino acids.

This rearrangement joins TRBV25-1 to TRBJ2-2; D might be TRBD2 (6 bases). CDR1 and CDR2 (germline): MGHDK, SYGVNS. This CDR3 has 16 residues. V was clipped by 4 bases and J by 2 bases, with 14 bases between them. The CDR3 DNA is TGTGCCAGCAGTGTAGGAGGGACGCATAACACCGGGGAGCTGTTTTTT. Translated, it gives CASSVGGTHNTGELFF.

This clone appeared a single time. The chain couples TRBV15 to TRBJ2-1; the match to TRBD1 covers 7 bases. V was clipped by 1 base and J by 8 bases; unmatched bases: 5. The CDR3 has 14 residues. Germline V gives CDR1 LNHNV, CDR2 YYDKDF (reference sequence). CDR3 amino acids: CATSRGQGYYEQFF. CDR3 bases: TGTGCCACCAGCAGAGGACAGGGATATTATGAGCAGTTCTTC.

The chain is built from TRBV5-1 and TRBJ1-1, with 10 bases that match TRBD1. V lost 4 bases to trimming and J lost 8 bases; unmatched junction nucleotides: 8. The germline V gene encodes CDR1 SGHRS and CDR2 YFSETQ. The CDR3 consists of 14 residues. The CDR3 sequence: CASSELRDRGEAFF. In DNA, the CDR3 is TGCGCCAGCAGCGAGCTCCGGGACAGGGGCGAAGCTTTCTTT. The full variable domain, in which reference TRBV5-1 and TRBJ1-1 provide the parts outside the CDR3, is KAGVTQTPRYLIKTRGQQVTLSCSPISGHRSVSWYQQTPGQGLQFLFEYFSETQRNKGNFPGRFSGRQFSNSRSEMNVSTLELGDSALYLCASSELRDRGEAFFGQGTRLTVV.

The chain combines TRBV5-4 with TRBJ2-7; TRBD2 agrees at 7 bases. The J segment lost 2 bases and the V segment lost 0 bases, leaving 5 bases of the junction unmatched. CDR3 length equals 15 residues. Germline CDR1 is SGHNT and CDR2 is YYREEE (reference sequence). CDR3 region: CASSLVAGRAYEQYF. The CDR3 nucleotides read TGTGCCAGCAGCTTGGTAGCAGGGAGGGCCTACGAGCAGTACTTC. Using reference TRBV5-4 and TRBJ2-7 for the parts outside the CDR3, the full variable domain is ETGVTQSPTHLIKTRGQQVTLRCSSQSGHNTVSWYQQALGQGPQFIFQYYREEENGRGNFPPRFSGLQFPNYSSELNVNALELDDSALYLCASSLVAGRAYEQYFGPGTRLTVT.

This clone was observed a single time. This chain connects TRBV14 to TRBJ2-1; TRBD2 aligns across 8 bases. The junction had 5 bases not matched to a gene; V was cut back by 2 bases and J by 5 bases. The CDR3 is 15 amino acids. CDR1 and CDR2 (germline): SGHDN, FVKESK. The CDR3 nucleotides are TGTGCCAGCAGCCAATCCGGGACTAGGCACAATGAGCAGTTCTTC. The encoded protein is CASSQSGTRHNEQFF. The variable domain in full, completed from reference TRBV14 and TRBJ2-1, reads EAGVTQFPSHSVIEKGQTVTLRCDPISGHDNLYWYRRVMGKEIKFLLHFVKESKQDESGMPNNRFLAERTGGTYSTLKVQPAELEDSGVYFCASSQSGTRHNEQFFGPGTRLTVL.

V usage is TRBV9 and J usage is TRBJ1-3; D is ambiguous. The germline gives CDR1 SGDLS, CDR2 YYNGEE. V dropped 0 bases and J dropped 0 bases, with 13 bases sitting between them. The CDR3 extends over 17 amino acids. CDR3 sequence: CASSVDPVSGSGNTIYF. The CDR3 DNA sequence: TGTGCCAGCAGCGTAGACCCCGTCTCGGGCTCTGGAAACACCATATATTTT. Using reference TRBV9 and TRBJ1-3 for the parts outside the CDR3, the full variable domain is DSGVTQTPKHLITATGQRVTLRCSPRSGDLSVYWYQQSLDQGLQFLIQYYNGEERAKGNILERFSAQQFPDLHSELNLSSLELGDSALYFCASSVDPVSGSGNTIYFGEGSWLTVV.

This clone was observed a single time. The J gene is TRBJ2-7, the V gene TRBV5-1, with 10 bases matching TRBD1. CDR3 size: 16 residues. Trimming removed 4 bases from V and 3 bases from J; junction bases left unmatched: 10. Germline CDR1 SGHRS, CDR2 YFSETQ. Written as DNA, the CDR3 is TGCGCCAGCAGCCCGGGGGGACAGGGGATCGACTACGAGCAGTACTTC. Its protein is CASSPGGQGIDYEQYF. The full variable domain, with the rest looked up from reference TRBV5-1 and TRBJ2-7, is KAGVTQTPRYLIKTRGQQVTLSCSPISGHRSVSWYQQTPGQGLQFLFEYFSETQRNKGNFPGRFSGRQFSNSRSEMNVSTLELGDSALYLCASSPGGQGIDYEQYFGPGTRLTVT.

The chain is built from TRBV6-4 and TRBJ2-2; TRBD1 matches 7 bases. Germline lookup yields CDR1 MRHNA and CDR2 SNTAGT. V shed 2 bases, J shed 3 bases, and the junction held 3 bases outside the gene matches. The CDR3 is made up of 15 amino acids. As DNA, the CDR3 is TGTGCCAGCAGTGACGAGGGGGCGGACACCGGGGAGCTGTTTTTT. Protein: CASSDEGADTGELFF.

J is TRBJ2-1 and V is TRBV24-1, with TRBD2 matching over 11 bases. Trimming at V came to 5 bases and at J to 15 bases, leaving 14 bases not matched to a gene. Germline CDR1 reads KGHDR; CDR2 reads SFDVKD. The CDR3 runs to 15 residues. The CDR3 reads CATSVFGLAGGLGFF. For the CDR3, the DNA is TGTGCCACCAGTGTCTTTGGTCTAGCGGGAGGACTTGGGTTCTTC.

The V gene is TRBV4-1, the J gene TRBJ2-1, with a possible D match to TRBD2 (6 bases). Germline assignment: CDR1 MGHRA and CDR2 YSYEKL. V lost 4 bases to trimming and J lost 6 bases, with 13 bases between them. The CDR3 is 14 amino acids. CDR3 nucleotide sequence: TGCGCCAGCAGCCTCCGCGGGGCCGGCAATGAGCAGTTCTTC. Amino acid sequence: CASSLRGAGNEQFF.

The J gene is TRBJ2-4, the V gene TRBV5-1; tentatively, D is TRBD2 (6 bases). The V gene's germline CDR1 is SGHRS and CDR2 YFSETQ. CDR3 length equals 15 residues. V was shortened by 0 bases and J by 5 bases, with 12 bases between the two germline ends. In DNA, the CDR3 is TGCGCCAGCAGCTTGGTCGGGGGACGGGAAAACATTCAGTACTTC. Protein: CASSLVGGRENIQYF.

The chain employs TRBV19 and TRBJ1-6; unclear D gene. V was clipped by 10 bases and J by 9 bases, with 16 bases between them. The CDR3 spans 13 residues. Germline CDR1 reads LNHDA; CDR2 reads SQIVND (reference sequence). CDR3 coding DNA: TGTGCCACCAACCAGGTAGTGGGTTCACCCCTCCACTTT. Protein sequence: CATNQVVGSPLHF.

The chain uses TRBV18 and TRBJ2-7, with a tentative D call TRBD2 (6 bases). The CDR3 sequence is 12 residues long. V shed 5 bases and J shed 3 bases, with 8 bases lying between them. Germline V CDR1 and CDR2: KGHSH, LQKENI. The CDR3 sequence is CASSFGSYEQYF. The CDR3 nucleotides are TGTGCCAGCTCATTCGGGAGCTACGAGCAGTACTTC.

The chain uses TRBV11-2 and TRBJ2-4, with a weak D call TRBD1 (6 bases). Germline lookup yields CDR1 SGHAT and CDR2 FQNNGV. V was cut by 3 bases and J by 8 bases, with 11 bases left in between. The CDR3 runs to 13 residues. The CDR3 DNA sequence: TGTGCCAGCAGCTTCCGGACAGTTGACATTCAGTACTTC. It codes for CASSFRTVDIQYF.